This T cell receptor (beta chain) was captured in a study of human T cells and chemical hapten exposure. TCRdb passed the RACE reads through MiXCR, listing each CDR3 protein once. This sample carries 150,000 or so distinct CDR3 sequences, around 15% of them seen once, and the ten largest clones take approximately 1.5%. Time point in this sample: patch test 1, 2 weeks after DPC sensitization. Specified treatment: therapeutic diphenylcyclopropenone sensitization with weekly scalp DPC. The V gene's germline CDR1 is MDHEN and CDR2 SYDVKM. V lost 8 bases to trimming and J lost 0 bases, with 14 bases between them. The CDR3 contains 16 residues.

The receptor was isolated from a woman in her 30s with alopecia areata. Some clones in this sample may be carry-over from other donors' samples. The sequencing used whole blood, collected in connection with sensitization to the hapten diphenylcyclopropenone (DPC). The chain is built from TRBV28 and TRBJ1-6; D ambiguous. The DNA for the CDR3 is TGTGCCAGCGGCGATAACCGCCTCTCCTATAATTCACCCCTCCACTTT. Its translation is CASGDNRLSYNSPLHF. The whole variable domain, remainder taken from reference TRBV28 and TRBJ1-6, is DVKVTQSSRYLVKRTGEKVFLECVQDMDHENMFWYRQDPGLGLRLIYFSYDVKMKEKGDIPEGYSVSREKKERFSLILESASTNQTSMYLCASGDNRLSYNSPLHFGNGTRLTVT.